The 21 T cell receptor beta chains below all came from one sample that was sequenced in a study of circulating CD8 cells and anti-PD-1 response in melanoma. The QIAseq Immune Repertoire TCR panel built the libraries from about 14 ng of total RNA. TCRdb ran MiXCR on the reads and lists one entry per CDR3 protein. The sample consists of 600 to 750 distinct CDR3 sequences, 5.5% to 8.5% of them appearing once. Live CD3+CD8+TCRalphabeta+ cells were sorted into four subsets by PD-1 and/or TIGIT. Sequenced here: CD8+ T cells from PBMCs, sampled at baseline or after one month of anti-PD-1 therapy (not recorded which). These receptors came from a human donor with melanoma.

By proportion, this clonotype is large (0.1 to 1%). The CDR3 nucleotides read TGTGCCACCACCGACCCGGGTCATCTAACAGATACGCAGTATTTT. It encodes CATTDPGHLTDTQYF. This chain connects TRBV5-4 to TRBJ2-3; D not certain. Trimming took off 9 bases at V and 3 bases at J, with 20 bases between the two ends. CDR1 is SGHNT and CDR2 is YYREEE in the germline V gene (reference sequence). The CDR3 totals 15 residues.

This clonotype is classed as large. The chain joins TRBV19 to TRBJ2-7; TRBD1 aligns across 8 bases. CDR1 is LNHDA and CDR2 is SQIVND in the germline V gene (reference sequence). V lost 1 base to trimming and J lost 1 base; unmatched junction nucleotides: 3. The CDR3 loop spans 15 amino acids. CDR3 DNA: TGTGCCAGTAGTATAGGAGACAGGGGATCCTACGAGCAGTACTTC. Protein product: CASSIGDRGSYEQYF.

In its sample, this clonotype is large. The chain carries TRBV19 and TRBJ2-1; D is uncertain. The V end was cut by 7 bases, the J end by 5 bases, with 15 bases between. This CDR3 region has 14 residues. The germline V gene encodes CDR1 LNHDA and CDR2 SQIVND (reference sequence). The CDR3 DNA reads as TGTGCCAGTACTCTAGTGGACGTAAACAATGAGCAGTTCTTC. Encoded protein: CASTLVDVNNEQFF.

Judged by abundance, this clonotype is large. The chain couples TRBV5-4 to TRBJ2-7; D not resolved. Trimming pared 0 bases from V and 5 bases from J, leaving 12 bases between. The CDR3 contains 14 residues. Per germline, CDR1 SGHNT and CDR2 YYREEE (reference sequence). CDR3 amino acids: CASSLGGSTNEQYF. The CDR3 nucleotides read TGTGCCAGCAGCTTGGGGGGAAGTACGAACGAGCAGTACTTC.

This clonotype is labeled as large (0.1 to 1%). The chain combines TRBV28 with TRBJ2-2; a weak D match, TRBD1 (5 bases). The CDR3 covers 17 residues. V lost 5 bases and J 3 bases, leaving 19 bases between the germline ends. In germline, CDR1 is MDHEN, CDR2 SYDVKM. This CDR3 reads CASSPYQDKSYTGELFF. CDR3 nucleotides: TGTGCCAGCAGTCCGTACCAGGACAAGTCTTACACCGGGGAGCTGTTTTTT.

By sample fraction, this clonotype is large. The V and J genes are TRBV2 and TRBJ2-2; TRBD1 is a possible D gene (6 bases). Germline lookup yields CDR1 SNHLY and CDR2 FYNNEI. V dropped 7 bases and J dropped 6 bases, with 9 bases sitting between them. The CDR3 is made up of 12 amino acids. CDR3 protein: CASTQGSGELFF. In DNA, the CDR3 is TGTGCCAGCACACAGGGATCCGGGGAGCTGTTTTTT.

This clonotype ranks as medium-sized (0.01 to 0.1%). The CDR3 loop reads CASSERGVADPMYEQYF. The CDR3 coding sequence is TGTGCCAGCAGTGAAAGGGGGGTGGCGGATCCTATGTACGAGCAGTACTTC. This chain uses TRBV2 with TRBJ2-7; D could derive from TRBD1 or TRBD2 (6 bases each). The CDR3 extends over 17 amino acids. V dropped 2 bases and J dropped 4 bases, with 21 bases sitting between them. Germline CDR1 SNHLY, CDR2 FYNNEI. The variable domain in full, completed from reference TRBV2 and TRBJ2-7, reads EPEVTQTPSHQVTQMGQEVILRCVPISNHLYFYWYRQILGQKVEFLVSFYNNEISEKSEIFDDQFSVERPDGSNFTLKIRSTKLEDSAMYFCASSERGVADPMYEQYFGPGTRLTVT.

By sample share, this clonotype is large. The chain is built from TRBV7-2 and TRBJ2-1; tentative D call: TRBD1 (6 bases). Per germline, CDR1 SGHTA and CDR2 FQGNSA. With 6 bases removed from V and 9 bases from J, the gap between germline ends came to 9 bases. There are 11 residues in the CDR3. CDR3 protein: CASRIGGEQFF. Written as DNA, the CDR3 is TGTGCCAGCAGAATAGGGGGTGAGCAGTTCTTC.

The chain uses TRBV19 and TRBJ2-3, with D hard to call. With 5 bases removed from V and 3 bases from J, the gap between germline ends came to 18 bases. This CDR3 comprises 16 residues. CDR1 and CDR2 (germline): LNHDA, SQIVND (reference sequence). CDR3 nucleotide sequence: TGTGCCAGTAGTCCATCTCTGGGTTTTTGGACAGATACGCAGTATTTT. Translated: CASSPSLGFWTDTQYF.

Within the sample, this clonotype is large. V is TRBV19 and J is TRBJ1-5, with 7 bases aligning to TRBD1. V lost 5 bases, J lost 1 base, and 5 bases stayed unmatched. Per the germline V gene, CDR1 is LNHDA and CDR2 is SQIVND (reference sequence). The CDR3 runs 15 residues. CDR3 amino acids: CASSATGLSNQPQHF. CDR3 sequence (DNA): TGTGCCAGTAGTGCGACAGGGTTAAGCAATCAGCCCCAGCATTTT.

In its sample, this clonotype is large. J is TRBJ1-1 and V is TRBV24-1; no definite D call. Germline lookup yields CDR1 KGHDR and CDR2 SFDVKD. There are 15 residues in the CDR3. Trimming removed 3 bases at V and 0 bases at J, with 10 bases between. The DNA for the CDR3 is TGTGCCACCAGTGATAGCGGGCGGTTGAACACTGAAGCTTTCTTT. Amino acid sequence: CATSDSGRLNTEAFF.

This clonotype is labeled as large. This chain links TRBV28 with TRBJ2-7; 15 nucleotides match TRBD2. Trimming cost V 4 bases and J 5 bases; bases outside gene matches: 9. Germline V gives CDR1 MDHEN, CDR2 SYDVKM. The CDR3 is made up of 17 amino acids. The CDR3 DNA sequence: TGTGCCAGCAGTTCGCGGACTAGCGGGAGGGCCTTCAACGAGCAGTACTTC. Protein product: CASSSRTSGRAFNEQYF.

In this sample, this clonotype is large (0.1 to 1%). The chain has TRBV19 and TRBJ2-7, with D perhaps matching TRBD2 (6 bases). Trimming removed 3 bases from V and 4 bases from J, with 10 bases in between. CDR1 and CDR2 (germline): LNHDA, SQIVND (reference sequence). The CDR3 is 13 amino acids. The CDR3 DNA follows: TGTGCCAGTAGTATCAGCGCGGGGTACGAGCAGTACTTC. It yields the protein CASSISAGYEQYF.

In this sample, this clonotype is large. The chain employs TRBV25-1 and TRBJ2-1; 9 bases align to TRBD1. This CDR3 comprises 14 residues. The germline gives CDR1 MGHDK, CDR2 SYGVNS. J was trimmed by 8 bases and V by 4 bases; bases with no gene match: 6. This CDR3 is CASSVTGGHHEQFF. In nucleotides, the CDR3 is TGTGCCAGCAGTGTGACAGGGGGGCATCATGAGCAGTTCTTC.

In its sample, this clonotype ranks as medium-sized. The chain has TRBV12-5 and TRBJ2-3, with a weak D call TRBD2 (6 bases). In germline, CDR1 is LGHNT, CDR2 FRNRAP. V dropped 5 bases and J dropped 2 bases, with 23 bases sitting between them. The CDR3 spans 18 residues. The CDR3 reads CASGTPATGTGSTDTQYF. The CDR3 nucleotides are TGTGCTAGTGGTACCCCAGCAACGGGGACTGGATCCACAGATACGCAGTATTTT.

By frequency in the sample, this clonotype is large. The J gene is TRBJ2-3, the V gene TRBV11-2; D remains unclear. Germline V gene data show CDR1 as SGHAT and CDR2 as FQNNGV. The CDR3 has 15 residues. The V end lost 5 bases, the J end lost 1 base, and 13 bases lay between the germline ends. The CDR3 DNA follows: TGTGCCAGCAGCCTTACCCGACTCCGCACAGATACGCAGTATTTT. Amino acid sequence: CASSLTRLRTDTQYF.

By share of the sample, this clonotype is medium-sized. The chain links TRBV19 to TRBJ2-1; D is unclear. V was shortened by 5 bases and J by 10 bases, with 9 bases between the two germline ends. The CDR3 contains 11 residues. CDR1 and CDR2 from the germline V gene are LNHDA and SQIVND (reference sequence). CDR3 residues: CASSVVLEQFF. DNA of the CDR3: TGTGCCAGTAGTGTCGTTCTGGAGCAGTTCTTC.

This clonotype is labeled as large. The chain recombines TRBV19 with TRBJ2-6, with D tentatively TRBD2 (5 bases). Germline V gene lookup returns CDR1 LNHDA and CDR2 SQIVND (reference sequence). The CDR3 consists of 16 residues. The germline V and J ends were trimmed by 6 bases and 1 base, with 13 bases remaining between them. The CDR3 protein is CASRDLLTSGANVLTF. The CDR3 bases are TGTGCCAGTAGGGACTTATTGACGTCTGGGGCCAACGTCCTGACTTTC.

This clonotype has just a few counts. At one end the junction does not follow the germline gene, possibly because of a read error. The rearrangement joins TRBV6-4 to TRBJ2-2, with D tentatively TRBD1 or TRBD2 (5 bases each). There are 15 residues in the CDR3. Germline assignment: CDR1 MRHNA and CDR2 SNTAGT. The CDR3 DNA sequence: TGTGCCAGCAGTGGAGGGCAGGGCGACACCGGGGAGCGGTTTTTT. It yields the protein CASSGGQGDTGERFF.

Within the sample, this clonotype is large. V and J are TRBV6-4 and TRBJ2-3; TRBD2 matches 10 bases. J lost 0 bases, V lost 4 bases, and 4 bases had no gene match. CDR3 length: 16 amino acids. Germline loops: CDR1 MRHNA, CDR2 SNTAGT. DNA for the CDR3: TGTGCCAGCAGTGGCGGAGCGGGAGGGAGCACAGATACGCAGTATTTT. Protein product: CASSGGAGGSTDTQYF.

This clonotype is large within its sample. The chain combines TRBV27 with TRBJ2-5; 9 bases agree with TRBD1. V trimming: 6 bases; J trimming: 4 bases; junction bases outside the gene matches: 6. This CDR3 is built from 14 residues. Germline lookup yields CDR1 MNHEY and CDR2 SMNVEV (reference sequence). Written as DNA, the CDR3 is TGTGCCAGCAGATTACAGGGGGCGGGAGAGACCCAGTACTTC. This encodes CASRLQGAGETQYF.